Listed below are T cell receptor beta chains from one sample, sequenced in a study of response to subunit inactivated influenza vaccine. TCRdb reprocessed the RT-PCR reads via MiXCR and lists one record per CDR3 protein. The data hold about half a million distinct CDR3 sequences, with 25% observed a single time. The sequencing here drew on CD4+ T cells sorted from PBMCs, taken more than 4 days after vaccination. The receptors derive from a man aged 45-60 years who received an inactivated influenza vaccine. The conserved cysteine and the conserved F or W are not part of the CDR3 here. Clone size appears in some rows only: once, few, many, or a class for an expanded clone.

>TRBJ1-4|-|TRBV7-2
ASSLNENEKLF
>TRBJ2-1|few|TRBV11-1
ASSTLPGLAGSSYNEQF
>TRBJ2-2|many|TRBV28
ASLRREGFGELF
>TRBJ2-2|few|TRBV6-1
ASRRTGSGTGELF
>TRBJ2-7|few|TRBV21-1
ASSKGRQGASEQY
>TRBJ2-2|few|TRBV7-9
ASSLETLTGELF
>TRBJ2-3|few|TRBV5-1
ASSFPDNTDTQY
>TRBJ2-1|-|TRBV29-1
SVEPTVDEQF
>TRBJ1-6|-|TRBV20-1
SARVDGGSPLH
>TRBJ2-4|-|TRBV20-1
SARGDPDEQNIQY
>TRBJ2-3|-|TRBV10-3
AISPQLAASTDTQY
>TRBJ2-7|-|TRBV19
ASSISGQGAQLH
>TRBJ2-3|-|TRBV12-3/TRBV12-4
ASSSGPSGLRTDTQY
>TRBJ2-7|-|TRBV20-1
SALPGQGAIYEQY